The next 20 T cell receptor beta chains were all read from a single sample in a study of blood T cell repertoires in COVID-19. The repertoire was sequenced with immunoSEQ multiplex PCR; TCRdb's copy has only in-frame clones and lacks some. The sample has 72,000 or so clones; 75% to 90% are singletons. Source material: peripheral blood. Source of these receptors: a man between 65 and 85 years old who had recovered from COVID-19.

The chain is built from TRBV11-2 and TRBJ1-1; possible D gene TRBD1, 6 bases. Trimming took 3 bases from V and 4 from J, leaving 18 bases between them. This CDR3 has 16 residues. Germline CDR1 and CDR2: SGHAT and FQNNGV. The CDR3 nucleotides are TGTGCCAGCAGCTTCTACACAGGGCCTCTGGGCACTGAAGCTTTCTTT. Protein: CASSFYTGPLGTEAFF.

The chain has TRBV19 and TRBJ1-6; the D is unclear. CDR1 is LNHDA, CDR2 SQIVND, per germline (reference sequence). CDR3 length: 15 residues. Trimming pared 3 bases from V and 4 bases from J, leaving 10 bases between. The CDR3 region has the DNA TGTGCCAGTAGTATGCGGTCGACTTATAATTCACCCCTCCACTTT. Translated, it gives CASSMRSTYNSPLHF.

This chain links TRBV7-2 with TRBJ1-5; 8 bases agree with TRBD1. There are 15 residues in the CDR3. Per germline, CDR1 SGHTA and CDR2 FQGNSA. The V and J ends lost 1 base and 7 bases, in that order; junction bases with no gene match: 6. CDR3 coding DNA: TGTGCCAGCAGCTTAGTTGCAGGGGGCGAACAGCCCCAGCATTTT. Protein product: CASSLVAGGEQPQHF.

The chain links TRBV28 to TRBJ1-1; tentative D call: TRBD1 (5 bases). The CDR3 extends over 14 amino acids. Germline V gene lookup returns CDR1 MDHEN and CDR2 SYDVKM. V was cut by 7 bases and J by 0 bases, with 12 bases left in between. The CDR3 sequence is CASTSGGLNTEAFF. The CDR3 coding sequence is TGTGCCAGCACCTCCGGGGGGTTGAACACTGAAGCTTTCTTT.

The J gene is TRBJ2-5, the V gene TRBV18; D possibly corresponds to TRBD1 (6 bases). The CDR3 has 14 residues. Germline V gives CDR1 KGHSH, CDR2 LQKENI. Trimming shortened V by 6 bases and J by 6 bases, and 17 bases separated the two germline ends. This chain's CDR3 is CASSLLQGKQTQYF. DNA for the CDR3: TGTGCCAGCTCCTTGCTGCAGGGGAAACAGACCCAGTACTTC.

V gene TRBV6-2 or TRBV6-3 combines with J gene TRBJ2-5; possibly TRBD1 for D (5 bases). CDR3 size: 15 residues. The germline V gene encodes CDR1 MNHEY and CDR2 SVGEGT. V dropped 0 bases and J dropped 1 base, with 9 bases sitting between them. DNA for the CDR3: TGTGCCAGCAGTTACTCGACAGAGTCCCAAGAGACCCAGTACTTC. Its protein is CASSYSTESQETQYF.

The genes are TRBV6-5 and TRBJ2-1; 12 positions agree with TRBD2. V was pared by 2 bases and J by 7 bases, with 6 bases of the junction left unmatched. This CDR3 has 16 residues. CDR1 is MNHEY and CDR2 is SVGAGI in the germline V gene. CDR3: CASSYRTSGVGNEQFF. The CDR3, as DNA: TGTGCCAGCAGTTACCGGACTAGCGGGGTGGGGAATGAGCAGTTCTTC.

This clone was seen only once. V is TRBV11-2 and J is TRBJ1-5; possibly TRBD1 for D (5 bases). Germline V gene sequence: CDR1 SGHAT, CDR2 FQNNGV. This CDR3 is 15 amino acids long. V dropped 4 bases and J dropped 7 bases, with 17 bases sitting between them. The CDR3 DNA sequence: TGTGCCAGCAGCTATCAAAATGGGGGGGAACAGCCCCAGCATTTT. Its protein is CASSYQNGGEQPQHF.

The chain employs TRBV12-3 or TRBV12-4 and TRBJ2-1, with a tentative D call TRBD1 (6 bases). The CDR3 is made up of 12 amino acids. The ends were cut back, 3 bases at V and 12 bases at J, with 12 bases in the middle. CDR3 bases: TGTGCCAGCAGTTTGGGGGCATTTGGGCAGTTCTTC. It specifies CASSLGAFGQFF.

This chain joins TRBV18 and TRBJ1-6; D unresolved. CDR3 length equals 16 residues. With 0 bases removed from V and 7 bases from J, the gap between germline ends came to 13 bases. From germline, CDR1 is KGHSH and CDR2 LQKENI. The DNA for the CDR3 is TGTGCCAGCTCACCACCGACCGGGAATAGAAATTCACCCCTCCACTTT. Translating gives CASSPPTGNRNSPLHF.

The gene calls are TRBV24-1 and TRBJ2-2; 13 bases fit TRBD2. The CDR3 is made up of 16 amino acids. The trim removed 5 bases at V and 3 bases at J, leaving 2 bases unmatched. Germline CDR1 KGHDR, CDR2 SFDVKD. The DNA of the CDR3 is TGTGCCACCAGTGCGGGACTAGCGGGACACACCGGGGAGCTGTTTTTT. Protein: CATSAGLAGHTGELFF.

V and J are TRBV6-5 and TRBJ2-3, with 9 bases that match TRBD1. The germline V gene encodes CDR1 MNHEY and CDR2 SVGAGI. The V and J ends lost 6 bases and 5 bases, in that order; junction bases with no gene match: 9. CDR3 length: 15 amino acids. Here the CDR3 DNA reads TGTGCCAGCAGGCACGAGGGACAGGGTGAAGATACGCAGTATTTT. Protein product: CASRHEGQGEDTQYF.

The chain recombines TRBV5-1 with TRBJ1-3; the match to TRBD1 covers 7 bases. The ends lost 3 bases at V and 0 bases at J; junction bases unmatched: 0. Germline V lookup: CDR1 SGHRS, CDR2 YFSETQ. The length of the CDR3 is 14 residues. CDR3 DNA sequence: TGCGCCAGCAGCTCAGGGGGCTCTGGAAACACCATATATTTT. Its translation: CASSSGGSGNTIYF.

This clone has just one count. The V and J genes are TRBV20-1 and TRBJ1-2; D is possibly TRBD1 (5 bases). The CDR3 spans 11 residues. CDR1 and CDR2 from the germline V gene are DFQATT and SNEGSKA (reference sequence). V lost 5 bases to trimming and J lost 3 bases, with 7 bases between them. CDR3 residues: CSARRDYGYTF. The CDR3 DNA follows: TGCAGTGCTCGCAGGGACTATGGCTACACCTTC.

The chain is built from TRBV7-2 and TRBJ2-2; maybe TRBD1 (6 bases). The CDR3 extends over 15 amino acids. Trimming stripped 6 bases from V and 4 bases from J, with 15 bases between. From germline, CDR1 is SGHTA and CDR2 FQGNSA. This CDR3 is CASRPGTSRTGELFF. DNA of the CDR3: TGTGCCAGCAGACCCGGGACATCCCGCACCGGGGAGCTGTTTTTT.

The genes are TRBV14 and TRBJ1-1; D is unresolved. The CDR3 is made up of 13 amino acids. CDR1 is SGHDN and CDR2 is FVKESK in the germline V gene. Trimming took 0 bases from V and 5 from J, leaving 7 bases between them. For the CDR3, the DNA is TGTGCCAGCAGCCAAGACTCGAGGACTGAAGCTTTCTTT. Translation gives CASSQDSRTEAFF.

This chain uses TRBV4-3 with TRBJ2-2; D is possibly TRBD1 (6 bases). Germline V gene lookup returns CDR1 LGHNA and CDR2 YSLEER. The V and J ends lost 1 base and 3 bases respectively, with 9 bases between them. The CDR3 covers 15 residues. CDR3 residues: CASSQVTGYTGELFF. As DNA, the CDR3 is TGCGCCAGCAGCCAAGTCACAGGGTACACCGGGGAGCTGTTTTTT.

This clone was recorded once. This chain links TRBV5-1 with TRBJ2-1, with TRBD2 matching over 12 bases. The trim removed 9 bases at V and 5 bases at J, leaving 12 bases unmatched. Germline CDR1 SGHRS, CDR2 YFSETQ. This CDR3 contains 16 residues. As DNA, the CDR3 is TGCGCCACTACTGACGGGACTAGCGGGCCAAACAATGAGCAGTTCTTC. This gives the protein CATTDGTSGPNNEQFF.

The chain has TRBV19 and TRBJ1-1; D ambiguous. Deletions cut 6 bases from V and 1 base from J, with 12 bases between. Germline assignment: CDR1 LNHDA and CDR2 SQIVND (reference sequence). The CDR3 has 14 residues. The CDR3 sequence: CASRKDAGNTEAFF. CDR3 sequence (DNA): TGTGCCAGTAGGAAGGATGCGGGGAACACTGAAGCTTTCTTT.

This chain's CDR3 is CASSSLAGARNEQFF. DNA for the CDR3: TGTGCCAGCAGTTCACTAGCGGGAGCGCGTAATGAGCAGTTCTTC. The chain employs TRBV27 and TRBJ2-1; 11 bases are shared with TRBD2. Looked up from germline, CDR1 is MNHEY and CDR2 is SMNVEV (reference sequence). Trimming cost V 4 bases and J 7 bases; bases outside gene matches: 6. The CDR3 spans 15 residues.